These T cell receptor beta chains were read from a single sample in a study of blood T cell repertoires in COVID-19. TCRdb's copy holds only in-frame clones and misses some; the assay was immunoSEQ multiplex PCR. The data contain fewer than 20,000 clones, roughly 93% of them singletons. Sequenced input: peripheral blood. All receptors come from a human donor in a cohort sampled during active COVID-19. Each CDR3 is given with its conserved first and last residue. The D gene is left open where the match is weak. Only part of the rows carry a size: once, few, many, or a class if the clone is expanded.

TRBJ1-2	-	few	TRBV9	CASSVLPEGALGGYTF	TGTGCCAGCAGCGTCCTCCCTGAAGGGGCCTTGGGGGGCTACACCTTC
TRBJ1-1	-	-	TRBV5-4	CASSLRVDTEAFF	TGTGCCAGCAGCCTGAGAGTGGACACTGAAGCTTTCTTT
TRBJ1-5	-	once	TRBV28	CASSPPVPSGNQPQHF	TGTGCCAGCAGTCCCCCGGTCCCCTCGGGCAATCAGCCCCAGCATTTT
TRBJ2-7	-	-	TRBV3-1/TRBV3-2	CASSQARREQYF	TGTGCCAGCAGCCAAGCTAGAAGGGAGCAGTACTTC
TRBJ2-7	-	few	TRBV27	CASSPRGRAPPYEQYF	TGTGCCAGCAGTCCCAGAGGGCGGGCGCCGCCCTACGAGCAGTACTTC
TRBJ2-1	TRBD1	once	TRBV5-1	CASSRGLTYNEQFF	TGCGCCAGCAGCAGGGGGCTGACCTACAATGAGCAGTTCTTC
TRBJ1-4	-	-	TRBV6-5	CASSRTTGEKLFF	TGTGCCAGCAGCCGTACCACAGGGGAAAAACTGTTTTTT
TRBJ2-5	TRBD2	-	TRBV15	CATTLDSGGPRQETQYF	TGTGCCACCACGTTGGATAGCGGGGGGCCCAGACAAGAGACCCAGTACTTC
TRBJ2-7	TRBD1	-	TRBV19	CASSAPGGPYEQYF	TGTGCCAGTAGTGCTCCAGGGGGTCCCTACGAGCAGTACTTC
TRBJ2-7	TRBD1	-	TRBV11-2	CASSLDPGQGYEQYF	TGTGCCAGCAGCTTAGATCCAGGACAGGGGTACGAGCAGTACTTC
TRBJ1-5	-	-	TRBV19	CASSMAEGYSNQPQHF	TGTGCCAGTAGTATGGCGGAAGGCTATAGCAATCAGCCCCAGCATTTT
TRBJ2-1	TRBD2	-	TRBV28	CASSRLARYNEQFF	TGTGCCAGCAGTAGACTAGCGCGGTACAATGAGCAGTTCTTC
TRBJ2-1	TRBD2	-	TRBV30	CAWSSLSGRTSYNEQFF	TGTGCCTGGAGTTCCCTCAGCGGGAGGACCTCCTACAATGAGCAGTTCTTC
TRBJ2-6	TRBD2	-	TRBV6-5	CASSYGRGGANVLTF	TGTGCCAGCAGTTACGGGAGGGGTGGGGCCAACGTCCTGACTTTC
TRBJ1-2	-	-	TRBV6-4	CASSATFNTGYGYTF	TGTGCCAGCAGCGCGACTTTTAATACTGGCTATGGCTACACCTTC
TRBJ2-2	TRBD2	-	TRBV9	CASSVGTSGRGELFF	TGTGCCAGCAGCGTAGGGACTAGCGGGAGAGGGGAGCTGTTTTTT
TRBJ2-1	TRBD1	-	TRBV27	CASSSIRGRSDEQFF	TGTGCCAGCAGTTCGATCAGGGGGCGCAGCGATGAGCAGTTCTTC
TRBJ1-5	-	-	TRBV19	CASSPREGGLSSQHF	TGTGCCAGTAGTCCGAGGGAGGGGGGCCTTTCATCCCAGCATTTT
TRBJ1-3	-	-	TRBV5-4	CASSLELNAGGHF	TGTGCCAGCAGCTTAGAGCTGAACGCCGGGGGTCATTTT
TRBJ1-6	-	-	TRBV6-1	CASSEAVASSYNSPLHF	TGTGCCAGCAGTGAAGCCGTGGCAAGCTCCTATAATTCACCCCTCCACTTT
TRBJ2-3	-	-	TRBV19	CASSRGGRTDTQYF	TGTGCCAGTAGTAGGGGGGGCCGCACAGATACGCAGTATTTT
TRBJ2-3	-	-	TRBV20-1	CSAPQRAAQYF	TGCAGTGCTCCACAACGAGCGGCGCAGTATTTT
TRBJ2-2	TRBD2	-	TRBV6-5	CASSYRGTSGHRGAVF	TGTGCCAGCAGTTACCGGGGGACTAGCGGGCACCGGGGAGCTGTTTTT
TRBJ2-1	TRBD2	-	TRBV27	CASSPLSSGGPRGEQFF	TGTGCCAGCAGCCCACTTAGCAGCGGGGGGCCGAGGGGGGAGCAGTTCTTC
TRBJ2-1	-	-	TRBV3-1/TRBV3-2	CASSQRGLGNEQFF	TGTGCCAGCAGCCAAAGGGGTCTAGGCAATGAGCAGTTCTTC
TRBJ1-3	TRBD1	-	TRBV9	CASSPGTGGNTIYF	TGTGCCAGCAGCCCGGGGACAGGGGGAAACACCATATATTTT
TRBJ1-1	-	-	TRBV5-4	CASSLGGMNTEAFF	TGTGCCAGCAGCTTGGGAGGGATGAACACTGAAGCTTTCTTT
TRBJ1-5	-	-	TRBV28	CAIQGMDSNQPQHF	TGTGCGATACAGGGTATGGATAGCAATCAGCCCCAGCATTTT
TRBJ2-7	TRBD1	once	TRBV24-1	CATSDPGTGDYEQYF	TGTGCCACCAGTGATCCCGGGACAGGAGACTACGAGCAGTACTTC
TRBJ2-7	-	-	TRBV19	CASSTGGTVPYEQYF	TGTGCCAGTAGTACAGGGGGGACGGTCCCCTACGAGCAGTACTTC
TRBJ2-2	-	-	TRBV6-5	CASSSPGGGAVGELFF	TGTGCCAGCAGTTCCCCGGGTGGGGGGGCGGTCGGGGAGCTGTTTTTT
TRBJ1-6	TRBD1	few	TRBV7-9	CASSSGTESNSPLHF	TGTGCCAGCAGCTCCGGGACAGAGAGTAATTCACCCCTCCACTTT
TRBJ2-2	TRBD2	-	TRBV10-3	CAISGLAGTGELFF	TGTGCCATCAGTGGACTAGCGGGAACCGGGGAGCTGTTTTTT
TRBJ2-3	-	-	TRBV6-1	CASSDVWAGTDTQYF	TGTGCCAGCAGTGATGTGTGGGCTGGCACAGATACGCAGTATTTT